The clone carrying this T cell receptor beta chain was observed at least ten times. The antigen remains unidentified. The time point was: newly diagnosed GD, antithyroid drugs for less than 3 months. Preparation of the TCR library used RNA extracted from PBMCs. Trimming removed 2 bases at V and 3 bases at J, with 8 bases between. This CDR3 comprises 13 residues. Per the germline V gene, CDR1 is GTSNPN and CDR2 is SVGIG (reference sequence). These data come from a study of regulatory T cells in long-lasting Graves disease. General study results and limits: Patients with persistent Graves' had lower TCR diversity than newly diagnosed patients.

Construction of TCR beta libraries relied on iRepertoire HTBI primers and on Arm-PCR targeting CDR3 regions. TCRdb re-derived calls from the multiplex PCR reads in MiXCR, one entry per CDR3 protein. The sample holds 400,000 to 650,000 distinct CDR3 sequences, about 16% seen once. Separately, the same data were catalogued under a study of T cells in Graves' hyperthyroidism and ophthalmopathy. That source adds: Using the HTBI primer set, a first-round RT-PCR was run on the TCR CDR3. Through a model of 13 V-J features, ophthalmopathy was separated from stable hyperthyroidism.

The clonotype comes from a woman aged 35-60 years with Graves disease. The sample in question was peripheral blood mononuclear cells (PBMCs), obtained at new diagnosis, from a patient treated with antithyroid drugs. The chain links TRBV30 to TRBJ1-5, with D possibly being TRBD1 (6 bases). The CDR3 sequence is CAWSRDNNQPQHF. The CDR3 DNA reads TGTGCCTGGAGTCGGGACAACAATCAGCCCCAGCATTTT.